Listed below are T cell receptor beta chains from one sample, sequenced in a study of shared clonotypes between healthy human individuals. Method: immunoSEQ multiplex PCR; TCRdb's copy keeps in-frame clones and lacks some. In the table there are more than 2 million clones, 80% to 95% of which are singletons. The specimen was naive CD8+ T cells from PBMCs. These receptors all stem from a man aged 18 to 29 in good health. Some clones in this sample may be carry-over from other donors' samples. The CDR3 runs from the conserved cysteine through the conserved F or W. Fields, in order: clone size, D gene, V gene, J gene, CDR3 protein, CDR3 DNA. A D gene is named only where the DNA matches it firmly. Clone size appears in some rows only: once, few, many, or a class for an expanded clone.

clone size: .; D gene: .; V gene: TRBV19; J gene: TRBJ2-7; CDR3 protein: CARLRGQYF; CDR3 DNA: TGTGCCAGGTTGCGTGGGCAGTACTTC
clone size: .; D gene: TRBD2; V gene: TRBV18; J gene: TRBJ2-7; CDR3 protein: CASSPTSGRASGEQYF; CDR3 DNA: TGTGCCAGCTCACCAACTAGCGGGAGGGCATCGGGCGAGCAGTACTTC
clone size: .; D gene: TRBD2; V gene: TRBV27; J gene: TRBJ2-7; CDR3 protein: CASSLLAGPNLEQYF; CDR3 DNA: TGTGCCAGCAGTCTTCTAGCGGGACCCAATCTAGAGCAGTACTTC
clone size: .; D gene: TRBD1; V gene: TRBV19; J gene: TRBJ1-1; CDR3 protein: CASRTQGVGTEAFF; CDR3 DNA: TGTGCCAGTCGGACGCAGGGGGTTGGCACTGAAGCTTTCTTT
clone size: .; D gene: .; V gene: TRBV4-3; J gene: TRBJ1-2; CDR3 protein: CASSQDGLGSYGYTF; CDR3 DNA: TGCGCCAGCAGCCAAGATGGACTGGGCAGCTATGGCTACACCTTC
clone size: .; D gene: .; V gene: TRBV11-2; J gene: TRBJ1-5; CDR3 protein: CASSLGSSNQPQHF; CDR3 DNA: TGTGCCAGCAGCTTAGGTTCTAGCAATCAGCCCCAGCATTTT
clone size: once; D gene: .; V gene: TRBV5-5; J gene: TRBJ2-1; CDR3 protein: CASSLGPRRDNEQFF; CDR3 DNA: TGTGCCAGCAGCCTGGGACCTCGCCGCGACAATGAGCAGTTCTTC
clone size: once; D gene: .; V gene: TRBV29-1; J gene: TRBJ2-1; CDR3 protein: CSVAGGVRFYNEQFF; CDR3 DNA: TGCAGCGTTGCTGGGGGTGTCAGGTTCTACAATGAGCAGTTCTTC
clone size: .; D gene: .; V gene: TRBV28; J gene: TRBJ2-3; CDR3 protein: CASSPLRGRRPDTQYF; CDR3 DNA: TGTGCCAGCAGTCCCCTCCGGGGGAGAAGGCCAGATACGCAGTATTTT
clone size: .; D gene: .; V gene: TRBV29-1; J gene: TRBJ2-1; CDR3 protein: CSVELGLGYNEQFF; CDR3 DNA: TGCAGCGTTGAATTGGGCCTAGGATACAATGAGCAGTTCTTC
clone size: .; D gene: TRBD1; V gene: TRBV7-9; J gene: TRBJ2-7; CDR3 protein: CASSLGPQGAYTYEQYF; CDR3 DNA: TGTGCCAGCAGCTTAGGCCCACAGGGGGCCTATACCTACGAGCAGTACTTC
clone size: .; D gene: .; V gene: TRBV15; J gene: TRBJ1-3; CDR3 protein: CATSSLVNPGDTIYF; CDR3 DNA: TGTGCCACCAGCAGTCTCGTGAACCCGGGTGACACCATATATTTT
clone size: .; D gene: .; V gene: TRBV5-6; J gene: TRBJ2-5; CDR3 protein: CASSFATGTYF; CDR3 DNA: .
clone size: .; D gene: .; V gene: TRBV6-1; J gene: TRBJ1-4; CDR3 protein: CASSGGSGEKLFF; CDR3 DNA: TGTGCCAGCAGCGGGGGATCGGGCGAAAAACTGTTTTTT
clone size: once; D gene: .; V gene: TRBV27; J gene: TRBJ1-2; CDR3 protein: CASSWGRNYGYTF; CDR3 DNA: TGTGCCAGCAGTTGGGGACGGAACTATGGCTACACCTTC
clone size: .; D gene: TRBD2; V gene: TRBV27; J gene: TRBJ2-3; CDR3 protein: CASSLLGLAGGGTDTQYF; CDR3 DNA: TGTGCCAGCAGTCTCCTGGGACTAGCGGGAGGGGGCACAGATACGCAGTATTTT
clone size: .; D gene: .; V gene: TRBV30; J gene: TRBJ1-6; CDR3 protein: CAWSAWGAKKNSPLHF; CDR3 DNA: TGTGCCTGGAGTGCTTGGGGGGCTAAGAAAAATTCACCCCTCCACTTT
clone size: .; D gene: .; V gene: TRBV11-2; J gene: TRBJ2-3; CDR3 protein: CASSLTLADTQYF; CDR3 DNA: TGTGCCAGCAGCTTAACGCTAGCAGATACGCAGTATTTT
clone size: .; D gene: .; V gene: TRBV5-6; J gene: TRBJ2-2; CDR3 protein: CASSFEGRRTGELFF; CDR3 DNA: TGTGCCAGCAGCTTCGAGGGGAGGCGGACCGGGGAGCTGTTTTTT
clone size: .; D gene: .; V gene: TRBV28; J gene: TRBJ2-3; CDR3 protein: CASSRQPSTDTQYF; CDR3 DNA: TGTGCCAGCAGTAGACAGCCTAGCACAGATACGCAGTATTTT
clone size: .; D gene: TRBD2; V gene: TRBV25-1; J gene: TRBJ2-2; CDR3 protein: CASSTRDSGIAQPGELFF; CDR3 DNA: TGTGCCAGCAGTACCCGTGATAGCGGGATTGCCCAGCCCGGGGAGCTGTTTTTT
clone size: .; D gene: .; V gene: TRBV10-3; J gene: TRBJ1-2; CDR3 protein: CAISESGSNYGYTF; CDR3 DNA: TGTGCCATCAGTGAGTCAGGCAGCAACTATGGCTACACCTTC
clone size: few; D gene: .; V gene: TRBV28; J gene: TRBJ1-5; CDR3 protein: CASSARLGQPQHF; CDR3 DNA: TGTGCCAGCAGTGCCCGTTTGGGGCAGCCCCAGCATTTT